This T cell receptor (beta chain) stems from a study of blood T cell repertoires in COVID-19. In the authors' workflow: Scientists estimated how many nucleated cells there were by amplifying reference gene primers. This table comes from immunoSEQ multiplex PCR, and its TCRdb copy is limited to in-frame clones, with some not included. V and J calls plus clone size are reproduced from that table; the DNA served to infer D and trimming. The sample yields approximately 160,000 clones, 87% seen once. Researchers sorted participants into cohorts using their self-reported clinical history. Germline V gene lookup returns CDR1 SEHNR and CDR2 FQNEAQ (reference sequence). The CDR3 has 14 amino acids. The V gene lost 5 bases and the J gene lost 2 bases, with 13 bases spanning the gap.

The TCR was taken from a woman in her forties or fifties who had recovered from COVID-19. The chain has TRBV7-9 and TRBJ2-7, with D hard to call. Material: PBMCs or T cells enriched from blood (not recorded which). The DNA of the CDR3 is TGTGCCAGCAGCCCCTTCCTAGGTACCTACGAGCAGTACTTC. Protein product: CASSPFLGTYEQYF.